Sequencing of this T cell receptor beta chain was carried out in a study of control samples from healthy donors and cancer patients. Data came from immunoSEQ multiplex PCR; TCRdb stores just in-frame clones and leaves some out. The repertoire has over 150,000 clones, roughly 90% of them found once; the top ten carry 1.4%. The TCR was taken from a woman between 50 and 59 years old in good health. The source material was blood.

CDR3 protein: CSAQSTVTQYF. CDR3 coding DNA: TGCAGTGCTCAGAGTACCGTTACGCAGTATTTT. The rearrangement links TRBV20-1 to TRBJ2-3; D is uncertain. CDR1 is DFQATT and CDR2 is SNEGSKA in the germline V gene (reference sequence). Trimming shortened V by 5 bases and J by 8 bases, and 11 bases separated the two germline ends. The CDR3 is 11 amino acids.